The subject of this entry is one T cell receptor beta chain. Since a much larger clone is just one base distant, this may be a read error. Germline assignment: CDR1 SGHNT and CDR2 YENEEA. The CDR3 is 15 amino acids. The template was genomic DNA from peripheral blood, not RNA. These data originate in a study of T cell repertoires in aging, cancer and after chemotherapy. TRB rearrangements spanning V, D and J were amplified using mixed TRB-A/B primers. TCRdb used MiXCR to reprocess the multiplex PCR reads, holding one entry per CDR3 protein. The data contain approximately 9,700 distinct CDR3 sequences, roughly 35% of them singletons.

This sequence was found in a human donor in good health. The rearrangement joins TRBV11-3 to TRBJ2-2, with D maybe TRBD1 (5 bases). The sample was blood. The CDR3 DNA follows: TGTGCCTGCAGCTACGTATCAGGGCACACCGGGGAGCTGTTTTTT. Its translation: CACSYVSGHTGELFF.